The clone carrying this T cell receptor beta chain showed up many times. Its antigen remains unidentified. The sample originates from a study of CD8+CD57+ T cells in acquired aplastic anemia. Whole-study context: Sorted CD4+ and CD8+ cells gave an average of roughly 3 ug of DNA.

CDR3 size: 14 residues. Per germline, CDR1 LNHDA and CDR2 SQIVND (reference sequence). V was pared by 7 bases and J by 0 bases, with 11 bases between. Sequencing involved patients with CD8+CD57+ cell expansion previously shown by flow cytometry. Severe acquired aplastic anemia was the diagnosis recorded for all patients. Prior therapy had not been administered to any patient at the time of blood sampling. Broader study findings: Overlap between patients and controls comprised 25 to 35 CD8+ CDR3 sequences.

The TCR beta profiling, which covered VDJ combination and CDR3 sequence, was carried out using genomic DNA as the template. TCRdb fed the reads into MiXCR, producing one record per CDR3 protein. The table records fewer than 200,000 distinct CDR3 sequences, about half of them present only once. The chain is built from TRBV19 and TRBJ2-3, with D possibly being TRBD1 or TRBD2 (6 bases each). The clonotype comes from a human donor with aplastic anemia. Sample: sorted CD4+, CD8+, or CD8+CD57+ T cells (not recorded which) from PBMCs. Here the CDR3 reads CASKGGPSTDTQYF. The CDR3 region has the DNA TGTGCCAGTAAGGGGGGCCCCAGCACAGATACGCAGTATTTT.